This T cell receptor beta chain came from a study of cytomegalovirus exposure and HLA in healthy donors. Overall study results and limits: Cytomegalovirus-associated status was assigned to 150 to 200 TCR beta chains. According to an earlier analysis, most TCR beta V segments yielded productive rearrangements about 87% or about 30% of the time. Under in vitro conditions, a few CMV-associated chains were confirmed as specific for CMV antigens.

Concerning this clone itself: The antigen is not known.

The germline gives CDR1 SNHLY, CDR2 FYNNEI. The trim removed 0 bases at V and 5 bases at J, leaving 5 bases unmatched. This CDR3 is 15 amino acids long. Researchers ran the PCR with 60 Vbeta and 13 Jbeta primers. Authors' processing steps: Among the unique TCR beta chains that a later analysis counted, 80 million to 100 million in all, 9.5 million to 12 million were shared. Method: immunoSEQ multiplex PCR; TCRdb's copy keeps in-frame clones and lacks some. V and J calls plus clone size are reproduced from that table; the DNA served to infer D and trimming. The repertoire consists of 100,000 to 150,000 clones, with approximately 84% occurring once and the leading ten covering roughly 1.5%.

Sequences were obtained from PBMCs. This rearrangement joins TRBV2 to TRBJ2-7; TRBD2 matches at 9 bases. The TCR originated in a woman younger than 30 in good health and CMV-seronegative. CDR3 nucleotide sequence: TGTGCCAGCAGTGAAGCTGGGACTAGCTGGGACGAGCAGTACTTC. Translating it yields CASSEAGTSWDEQYF.